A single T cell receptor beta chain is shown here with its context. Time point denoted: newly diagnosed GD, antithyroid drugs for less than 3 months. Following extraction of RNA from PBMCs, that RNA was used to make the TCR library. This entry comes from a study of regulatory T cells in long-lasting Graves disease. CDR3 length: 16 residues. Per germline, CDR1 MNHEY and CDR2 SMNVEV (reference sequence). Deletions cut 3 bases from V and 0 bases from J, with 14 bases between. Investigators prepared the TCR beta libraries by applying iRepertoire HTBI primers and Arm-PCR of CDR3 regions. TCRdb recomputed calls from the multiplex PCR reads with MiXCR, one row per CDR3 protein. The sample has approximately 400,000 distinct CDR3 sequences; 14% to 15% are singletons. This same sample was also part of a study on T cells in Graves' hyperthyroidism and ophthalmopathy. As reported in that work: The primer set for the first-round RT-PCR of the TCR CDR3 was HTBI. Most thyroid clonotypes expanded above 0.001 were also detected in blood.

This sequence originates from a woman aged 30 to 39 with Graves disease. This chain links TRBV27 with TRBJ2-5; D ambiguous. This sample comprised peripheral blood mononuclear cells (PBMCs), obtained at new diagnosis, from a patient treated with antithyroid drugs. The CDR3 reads CASSLLGSGHQETQYF. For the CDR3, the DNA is TGTGCCAGCAGTTTGTTAGGGTCAGGCCACCAAGAGACCCAGTACTTC.